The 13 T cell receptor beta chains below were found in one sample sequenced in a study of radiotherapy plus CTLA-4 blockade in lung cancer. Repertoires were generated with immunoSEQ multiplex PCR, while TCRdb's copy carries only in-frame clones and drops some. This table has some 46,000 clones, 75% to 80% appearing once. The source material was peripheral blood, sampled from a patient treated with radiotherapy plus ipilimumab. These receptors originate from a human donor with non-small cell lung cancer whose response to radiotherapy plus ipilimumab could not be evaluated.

The CDR3, as DNA: TGCGCCAGCAGCTTCTCAGGGAACAGTTTAGGTGAGCAGTTCTTC. This encodes CASSFSGNSLGEQFF. The V gene is TRBV5-1, the J gene TRBJ2-1; perhaps TRBD1 as D (5 bases). Germline CDR1 and CDR2: SGHRS and YFSETQ. This CDR3 spans 15 amino acids. V was trimmed by 2 bases and J by 9 bases, leaving 18 bases between them.

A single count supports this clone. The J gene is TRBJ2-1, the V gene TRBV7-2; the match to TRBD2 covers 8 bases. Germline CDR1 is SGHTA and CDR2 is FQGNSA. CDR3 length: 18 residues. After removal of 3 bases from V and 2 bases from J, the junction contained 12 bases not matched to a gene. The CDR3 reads CASSLFVPSGGTYNEQFF. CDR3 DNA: TGTGCCAGCAGCTTGTTCGTACCCAGCGGGGGAACCTACAATGAGCAGTTCTTC.

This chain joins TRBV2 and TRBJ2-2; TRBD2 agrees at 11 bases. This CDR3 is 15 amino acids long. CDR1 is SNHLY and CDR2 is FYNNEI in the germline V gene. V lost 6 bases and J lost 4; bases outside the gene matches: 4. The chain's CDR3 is CASRELAGATGELFF. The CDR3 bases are TGTGCCAGCAGAGAACTAGCGGGGGCCACCGGGGAGCTGTTTTTT.

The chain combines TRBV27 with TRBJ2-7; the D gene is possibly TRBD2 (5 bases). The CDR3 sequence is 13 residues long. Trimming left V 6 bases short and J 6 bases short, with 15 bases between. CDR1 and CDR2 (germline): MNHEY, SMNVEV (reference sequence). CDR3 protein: CASRPSFEGEQYF. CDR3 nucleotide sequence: TGTGCCAGCAGGCCCTCTTTTGAGGGCGAGCAGTACTTC.

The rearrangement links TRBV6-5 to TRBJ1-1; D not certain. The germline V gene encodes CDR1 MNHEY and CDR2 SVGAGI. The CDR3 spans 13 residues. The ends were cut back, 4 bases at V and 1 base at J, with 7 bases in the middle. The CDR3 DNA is TGTGCCAGCAGTTCCCCGGGGAACACTGAAGCTTTCTTT. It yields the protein CASSSPGNTEAFF.

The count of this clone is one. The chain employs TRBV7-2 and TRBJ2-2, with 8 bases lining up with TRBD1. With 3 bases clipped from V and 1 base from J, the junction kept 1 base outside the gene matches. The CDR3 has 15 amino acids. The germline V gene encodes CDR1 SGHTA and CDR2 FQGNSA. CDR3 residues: CASSFTGGNTGELFF. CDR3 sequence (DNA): TGTGCCAGCAGCTTTACAGGGGGGAACACCGGGGAGCTGTTTTTT.

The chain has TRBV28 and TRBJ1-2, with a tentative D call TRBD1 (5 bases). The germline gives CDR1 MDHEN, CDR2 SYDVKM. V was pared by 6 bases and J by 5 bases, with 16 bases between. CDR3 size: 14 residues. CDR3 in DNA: TGTGCCAGCAGACTGTGGGGGACTGGGTATGGCTACACCTTC. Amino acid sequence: CASRLWGTGYGYTF.

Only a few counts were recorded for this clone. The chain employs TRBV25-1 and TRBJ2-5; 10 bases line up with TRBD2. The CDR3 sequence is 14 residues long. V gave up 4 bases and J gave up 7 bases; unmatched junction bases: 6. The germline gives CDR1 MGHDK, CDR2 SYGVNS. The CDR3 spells CASSVESGRGTQYF. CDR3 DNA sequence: TGTGCCAGCAGTGTGGAAAGCGGGAGGGGGACCCAGTACTTC.

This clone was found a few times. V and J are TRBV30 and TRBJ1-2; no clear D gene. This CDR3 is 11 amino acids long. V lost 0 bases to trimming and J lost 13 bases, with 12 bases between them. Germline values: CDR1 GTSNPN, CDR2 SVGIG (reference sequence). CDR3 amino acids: CAWSVAVRLTF. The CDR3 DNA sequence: TGTGCCTGGAGTGTAGCGGTTCGGCTCACCTTC. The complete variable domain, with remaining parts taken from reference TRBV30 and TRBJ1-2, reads SQTIHQWPATLVQPVGSPLSLECTVEGTSNPNLYWYRQAAGRGLQLLFYSVGIGQISSEVPQNLSASRPQDRQFILSSKKLLLSDSGFYLCAWSVAVRLTFGSGTRLTVV.

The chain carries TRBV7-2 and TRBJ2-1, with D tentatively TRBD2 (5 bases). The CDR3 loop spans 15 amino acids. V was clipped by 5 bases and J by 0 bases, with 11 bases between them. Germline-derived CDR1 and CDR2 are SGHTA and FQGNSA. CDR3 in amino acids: CASSRGLTSYNEQFF. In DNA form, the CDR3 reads TGTGCCAGCAGCCGCGGACTTACCTCCTACAATGAGCAGTTCTTC.

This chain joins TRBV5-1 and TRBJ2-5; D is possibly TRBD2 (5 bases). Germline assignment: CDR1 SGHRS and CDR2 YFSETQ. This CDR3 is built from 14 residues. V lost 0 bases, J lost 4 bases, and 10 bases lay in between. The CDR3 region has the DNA TGCGCCAGCAGCTTGGCTAGTCTAGCAGAGACCCAGTACTTC. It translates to CASSLASLAETQYF.

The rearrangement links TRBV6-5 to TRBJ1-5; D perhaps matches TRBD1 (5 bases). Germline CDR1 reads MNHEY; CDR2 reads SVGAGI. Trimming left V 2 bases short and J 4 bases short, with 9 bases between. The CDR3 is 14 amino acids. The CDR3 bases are TGTGCCAGCAGTTACCAGGGCCAGAATCAGCCCCAGCATTTT. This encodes CASSYQGQNQPQHF.

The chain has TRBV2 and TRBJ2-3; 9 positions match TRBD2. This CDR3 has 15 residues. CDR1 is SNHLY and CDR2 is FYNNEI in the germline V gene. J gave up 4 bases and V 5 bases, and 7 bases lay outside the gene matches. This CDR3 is CASSLIAGVADTQYF. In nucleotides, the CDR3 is TGTGCCAGCAGTCTGATAGCGGGAGTCGCAGATACGCAGTATTTT.